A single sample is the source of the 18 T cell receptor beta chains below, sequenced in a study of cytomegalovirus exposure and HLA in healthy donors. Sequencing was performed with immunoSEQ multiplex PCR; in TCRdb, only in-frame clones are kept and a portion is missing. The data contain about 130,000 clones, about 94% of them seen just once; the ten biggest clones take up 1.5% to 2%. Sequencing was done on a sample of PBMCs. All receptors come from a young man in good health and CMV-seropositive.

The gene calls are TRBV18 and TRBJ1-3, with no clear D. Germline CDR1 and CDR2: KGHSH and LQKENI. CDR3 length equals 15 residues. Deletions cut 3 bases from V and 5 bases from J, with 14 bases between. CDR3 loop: CASSPPTNLRNTIYF. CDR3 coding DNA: TGTGCCAGCTCACCCCCGACAAACCTCCGAAACACCATATATTTT.

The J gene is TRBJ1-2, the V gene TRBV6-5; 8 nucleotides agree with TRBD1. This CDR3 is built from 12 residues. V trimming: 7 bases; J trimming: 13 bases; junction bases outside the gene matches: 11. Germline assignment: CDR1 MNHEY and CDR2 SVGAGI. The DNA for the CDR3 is TGTGCCAGCACCTCGAGGACAGGGAATTCCACCTTC. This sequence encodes CASTSRTGNSTF.

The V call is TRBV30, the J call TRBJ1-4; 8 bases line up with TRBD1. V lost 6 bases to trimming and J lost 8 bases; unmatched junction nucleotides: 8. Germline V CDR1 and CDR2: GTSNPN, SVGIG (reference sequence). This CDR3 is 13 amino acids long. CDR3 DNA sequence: TGTGCCTGTCAGGGGGCGGTAGGAGAAAAACTGTTTTTT. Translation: CACQGAVGEKLFF. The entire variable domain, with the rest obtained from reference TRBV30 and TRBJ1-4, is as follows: SQTIHQWPATLVQPVGSPLSLECTVEGTSNPNLYWYRQAAGRGLQLLFYSVGIGQISSEVPQNLSASRPQDRQFILSSKKLLLSDSGFYLCACQGAVGEKLFFGSGTQLSVL.

This CDR3 is CASSLLPGLVSVGQYF. The CDR3 coding sequence is TGTGCCAGCAGTCTCCTACCGGGACTAGTAAGCGTGGGGCAGTACTTC. J is TRBJ2-7 and V is TRBV27, with TRBD2 matching 8 bases. V shed 5 bases and J 9 bases; nucleotides not matched to a gene: 18. Germline V lookup: CDR1 MNHEY, CDR2 SMNVEV (reference sequence). The CDR3 covers 16 residues.

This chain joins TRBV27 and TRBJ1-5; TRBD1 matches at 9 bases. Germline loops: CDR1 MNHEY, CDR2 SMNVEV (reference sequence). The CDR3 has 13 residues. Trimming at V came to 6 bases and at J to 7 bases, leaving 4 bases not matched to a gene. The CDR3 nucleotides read TGTGCCAGCAGCTCGGGACAGGGACAGCCCCAGCATTTT. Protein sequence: CASSSGQGQPQHF.

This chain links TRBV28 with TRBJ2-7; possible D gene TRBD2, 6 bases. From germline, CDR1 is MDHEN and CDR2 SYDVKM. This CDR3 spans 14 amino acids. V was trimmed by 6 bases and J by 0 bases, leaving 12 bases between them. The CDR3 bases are TGTGCCAGCAGCCAAGGGACTTACTCCTACGAGCAGTACTTC. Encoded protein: CASSQGTYSYEQYF.

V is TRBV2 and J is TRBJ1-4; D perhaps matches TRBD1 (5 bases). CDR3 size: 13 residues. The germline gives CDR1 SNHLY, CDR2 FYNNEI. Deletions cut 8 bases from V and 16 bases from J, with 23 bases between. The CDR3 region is CASSSRLGPTTFF. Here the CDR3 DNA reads TGTGCCAGCTCCAGCCGGTTGGGGCCAACGACGTTTTTT.

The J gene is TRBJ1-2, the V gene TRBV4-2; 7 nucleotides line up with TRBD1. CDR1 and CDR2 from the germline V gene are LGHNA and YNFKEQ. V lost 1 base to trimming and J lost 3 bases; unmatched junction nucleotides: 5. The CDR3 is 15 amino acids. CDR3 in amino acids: CASSQADRADYGYTF. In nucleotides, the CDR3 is TGTGCCAGCAGCCAAGCCGACAGGGCAGACTATGGCTACACCTTC.

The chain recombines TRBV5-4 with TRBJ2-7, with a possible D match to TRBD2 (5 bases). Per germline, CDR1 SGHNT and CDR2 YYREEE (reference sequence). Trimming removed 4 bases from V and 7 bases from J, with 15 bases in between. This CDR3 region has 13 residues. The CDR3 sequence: CASSPDLGREQYF. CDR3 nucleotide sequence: TGTGCCAGCAGCCCGGACTTGGGTCGGGAGCAGTACTTC.

The CDR3 region has the DNA TGTGCCAGCAGCGTAGACATACAAGAGACCCAGTACTTC. Amino acid sequence: CASSVDIQETQYF. The chain is built from TRBV9 and TRBJ2-5; D gene uncertain. Trimming removed 0 bases at V and 2 bases at J, with 5 bases between. The germline V gene encodes CDR1 SGDLS and CDR2 YYNGEE. This CDR3 spans 13 amino acids.

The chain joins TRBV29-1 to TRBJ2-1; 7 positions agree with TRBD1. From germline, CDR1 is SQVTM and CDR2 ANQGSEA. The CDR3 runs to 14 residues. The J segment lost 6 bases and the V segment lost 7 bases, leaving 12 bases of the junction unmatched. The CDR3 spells CSGGQSPRVNEQFF. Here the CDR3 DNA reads TGCAGCGGGGGACAGTCCCCGAGGGTCAATGAGCAGTTCTTC.

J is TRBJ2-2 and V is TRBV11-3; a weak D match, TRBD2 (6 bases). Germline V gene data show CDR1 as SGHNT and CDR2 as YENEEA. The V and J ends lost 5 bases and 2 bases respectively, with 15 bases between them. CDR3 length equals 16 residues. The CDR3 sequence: CASSRGSEGNTGELFF. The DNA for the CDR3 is TGTGCCAGCAGCCGGGGGTCCGAGGGTAACACCGGGGAGCTGTTTTTT.

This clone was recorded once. The CDR3 DNA reads as TGTGCCAGCAGCCAGGATCGGGGAGGTGAAGGGGGCTACACCTTC. The encoded protein is CASSQDRGGEGGYTF. This chain joins TRBV21-1 and TRBJ1-2. TRBV21-1 corresponds to a pseudogene. The CDR3 has 15 residues.

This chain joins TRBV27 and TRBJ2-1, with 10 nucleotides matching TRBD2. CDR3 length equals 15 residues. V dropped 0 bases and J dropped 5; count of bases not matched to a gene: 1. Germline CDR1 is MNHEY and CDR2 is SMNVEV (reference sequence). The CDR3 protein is CASSLSLAGDNEQFF. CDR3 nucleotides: TGTGCCAGCAGTTTATCGCTAGCGGGAGACAATGAGCAGTTCTTC.

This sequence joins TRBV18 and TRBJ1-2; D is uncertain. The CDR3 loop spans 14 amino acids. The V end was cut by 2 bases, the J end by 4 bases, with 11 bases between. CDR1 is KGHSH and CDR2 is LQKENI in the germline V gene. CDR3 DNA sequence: TGTGCCAGCTCACCAGAGCCTGGTAGCTATGGCTACACCTTC. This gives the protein CASSPEPGSYGYTF.

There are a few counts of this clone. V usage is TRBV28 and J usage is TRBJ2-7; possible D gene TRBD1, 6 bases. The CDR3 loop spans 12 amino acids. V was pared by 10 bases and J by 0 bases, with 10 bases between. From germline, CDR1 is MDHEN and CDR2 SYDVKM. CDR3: CATRGNSYEQYF. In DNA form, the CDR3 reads TGTGCCACCAGGGGCAACTCCTACGAGCAGTACTTC.

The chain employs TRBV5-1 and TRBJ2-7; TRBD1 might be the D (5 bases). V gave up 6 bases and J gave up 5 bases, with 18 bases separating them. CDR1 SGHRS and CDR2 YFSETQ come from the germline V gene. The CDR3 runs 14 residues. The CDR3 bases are TGCGCCAGCACCTTCAGGCAGGGCCGCGACGAGCAGTACTTC. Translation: CASTFRQGRDEQYF.

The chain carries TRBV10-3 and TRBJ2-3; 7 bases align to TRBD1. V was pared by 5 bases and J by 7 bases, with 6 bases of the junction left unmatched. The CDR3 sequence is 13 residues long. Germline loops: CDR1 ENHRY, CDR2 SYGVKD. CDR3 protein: CAISRTGDYTQYF. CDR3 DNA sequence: TGTGCCATCAGTAGGACAGGCGATTATACGCAGTATTTT.